The 18 T cell receptor beta chains listed next were all sequenced from one sample in a study of blood T cell repertoires in COVID-19. TCRdb's table, derived via immunoSEQ multiplex PCR, lists solely in-frame clones and lacks some. The profile shows roughly 120,000 clones, 60% to 80% of them singletons. Material for sequencing was peripheral blood. The origin of the receptors is a man older than 75 with COVID-19, enrolled during active disease.

The rearrangement uses TRBV28 and TRBJ2-3; tentative D call: TRBD2 (6 bases). Germline V lookup: CDR1 MDHEN, CDR2 SYDVKM. CDR3 length: 17 residues. Trimming cost V 2 bases and J 3 bases, with 18 bases left between them. The CDR3 region is CASSLGAWASETDTQYF. The CDR3 coding sequence is TGTGCCAGCAGTTTAGGGGCTTGGGCTAGCGAGACAGATACGCAGTATTTT.

CDR3 DNA sequence: TGTGCCAGCAGCTTAAACCATGGAGACGAGCAGTACTTC. Its protein product is CASSLNHGDEQYF. The genes are TRBV11-3 and TRBJ2-7, with unresolved D. This CDR3 comprises 13 residues. V lost 2 bases and J lost 5, with 10 bases in between. Germline V lookup: CDR1 SGHNT, CDR2 YENEEA. The complete variable domain, with remaining parts taken from reference TRBV11-3 and TRBJ2-7, reads EAGVVQSPRYKIIEKKQPVAFWCNPISGHNTLYWYLQNLGQGPELLIRYENEEAVDDSQLPKDRFSAERLKGVDSTLKIQPAELGDSAVYLCASSLNHGDEQYFGPGTRLTVT.

This clone is a singleton in its sample. The gene calls are TRBV12-5 and TRBJ1-1; the D gene is possibly TRBD1 (5 bases). The CDR3 length is 12 residues. Germline V lookup: CDR1 LGHNT, CDR2 FRNRAP. V lost 1 base to trimming and J lost 8 bases, with 8 bases between them. The DNA for the CDR3 is TGTGCTAGTGGTTTGGGACAGAGCGAAGCTTTCTTT. Protein sequence: CASGLGQSEAFF. Based on the CDR3 plus reference TRBV12-5 and TRBJ1-1, the full variable domain is DARVTQTPRHKVTEMGQEVTMRCQPILGHNTVFWYRQTMMQGLELLAYFRNRAPLDDSGMPKDRFSAEMPDATLATLKIQPSEPRDSAVYFCASGLGQSEAFFGQGTRLTVV.

This clone was counted a few times. The chain joins TRBV7-8 to TRBJ1-1, with D possibly TRBD1 on 6 matching bases. Germline CDR1 SGHVS, CDR2 FQNEAQ. Trimming took off 1 base at V and 3 bases at J, with 12 bases between the two ends. The CDR3 is made up of 15 amino acids. CDR3 sequence reads: CASSLGGGGDTEAFF. CDR3 nucleotide sequence: TGTGCCAGCAGCTTAGGGGGAGGGGGTGACACTGAAGCTTTCTTT.

The V call is TRBV29-1, the J call TRBJ2-7; a possible D gene is TRBD2 (6 bases). The germline V gene has CDR1 SQVTM and CDR2 ANQGSEA. The V gene lost 3 bases and the J gene lost 6 bases, with 15 bases spanning the gap. This CDR3 region has 13 residues. DNA for the CDR3: TGCAGCGTTGAGAATCAGGGAGGTGGCGAGCAGTACTTC. Translation: CSVENQGGGEQYF.

This chain joins TRBV4-1 and TRBJ2-5; 12 nucleotides align to TRBD2. This CDR3 is built from 17 residues. Germline assignment: CDR1 MGHRA and CDR2 YSYEKL. V trimming: 0 bases; J trimming: 5 bases; junction bases outside the gene matches: 7. CDR3 protein: CASSQESSGRATETQYF. In DNA form, the CDR3 reads TGCGCCAGCAGCCAAGAGTCTAGCGGGAGGGCCACGGAGACCCAGTACTTC.

The CDR3 coding sequence is TGCGCCAGCAGGGGACAGGGGGTAACTGAAGCTTTCTTT. Protein: CASRGQGVTEAFF. The chain links TRBV10-2 to TRBJ1-1, with TRBD1 matching over 11 bases. The CDR3 extends over 13 amino acids. The germline V gene has CDR1 WSHSY and CDR2 SAAADI. After removal of 6 bases from V and 5 bases from J, the junction contained 2 bases not matched to a gene.

V usage is TRBV30 and J usage is TRBJ1-1, with D unresolved. Trimming took off 0 bases at V and 3 bases at J, with 8 bases between the two ends. Looked up from germline, CDR1 is GTSNPN and CDR2 is SVGIG (reference sequence). This CDR3 is 13 amino acids long. The DNA of the CDR3 is TGTGCCTGGAGTGTGGCCACCCACACTGAAGCTTTCTTT. Translation gives CAWSVATHTEAFF.

This chain joins TRBV19 and TRBJ2-4, with D tentatively TRBD1 (6 bases). V lost 4 bases and J 7 bases, leaving 11 bases between the germline ends. The CDR3 loop spans 13 amino acids. Germline CDR1 reads LNHDA; CDR2 reads SQIVND (reference sequence). CDR3 in DNA: TGTGCCAGTAGTAAGTACCAGGGGAACATTCAGTACTTC. Translated: CASSKYQGNIQYF. The variable domain in full, with the rest retrieved from reference TRBV19 and TRBJ2-4, is DGGITQSPKYLFRKEGQNVTLSCEQNLNHDAMYWYRQDPGQGLRLIYYSQIVNDFQKGDIAEGYSVSREKKESFPLTVTSAQKNPTAFYLCASSKYQGNIQYFGAGTRLSVL.

The gene calls are TRBV19 and TRBJ2-7, with D maybe TRBD2 (6 bases). This CDR3 spans 14 amino acids. Germline V lookup: CDR1 LNHDA, CDR2 SQIVND (reference sequence). Trimming stripped 3 bases from V and 0 bases from J, with 9 bases between. CDR3 in DNA: TGTGCCAGTAGTATTAGCGGAAACTCCTACGAGCAGTACTTC. Amino acid sequence: CASSISGNSYEQYF. The complete variable domain, with remaining parts taken from reference TRBV19 and TRBJ2-7, reads DGGITQSPKYLFRKEGQNVTLSCEQNLNHDAMYWYRQDPGQGLRLIYYSQIVNDFQKGDIAEGYSVSREKKESFPLTVTSAQKNPTAFYLCASSISGNSYEQYFGPGTRLTVT.

The chain's CDR3 is CASSFGQGGTEAFF. As DNA, the CDR3 is TGTGCCAGCAGCTTTGGTCAGGGGGGCACTGAAGCTTTCTTT. The chain combines TRBV7-9 with TRBJ1-1; 7 bases fit TRBD1. This CDR3 is built from 14 residues. CDR1 is SEHNR and CDR2 is FQNEAQ in the germline V gene (reference sequence). V dropped 3 bases and J dropped 4; count of bases not matched to a gene: 5.

The J gene is TRBJ1-2, the V gene TRBV14; D ambiguous. From germline, CDR1 is SGHDN and CDR2 FVKESK. V was shortened by 3 bases and J by 4 bases, with 9 bases between the two germline ends. The CDR3 extends over 13 amino acids. This CDR3 is CASSHGPSYGYTF. For the CDR3, the DNA is TGTGCCAGCAGCCATGGGCCGAGCTATGGCTACACCTTC.

This chain uses TRBV6-4 with TRBJ2-7; D may be TRBD2 (6 bases). Germline V lookup: CDR1 MRHNA, CDR2 SNTAGT. Trimming shortened V by 5 bases and J by 4 bases, and 12 bases separated the two germline ends. The length of the CDR3 is 13 residues. The CDR3 here is CASSSEAGYEQYF. CDR3 nucleotides: TGTGCCAGCAGTAGTGAGGCGGGGTACGAGCAGTACTTC.

The gene calls are TRBV27 and TRBJ1-6; the match to TRBD1 covers 7 bases. Trimming removed 4 bases from V and 7 bases from J; junction bases left unmatched: 7. The CDR3 has 15 residues. The germline V gene has CDR1 MNHEY and CDR2 SMNVEV (reference sequence). DNA of the CDR3: TGTGCCAGCAGTTGGGGACAGTTGGGGAATTCACCCCTCCACTTT. Its protein is CASSWGQLGNSPLHF.

This clone appeared a few times. The genes are TRBV7-8 and TRBJ1-5, with D possibly being TRBD1 (5 bases). Between the trimmed V and J ends, which lost 3 bases and 0 bases, there was a span of 12 bases. CDR3 length: 16 amino acids. Germline-derived CDR1 and CDR2 are SGHVS and FQNEAQ. CDR3 protein: CASSFYRTTSNQPQHF. DNA of the CDR3: TGTGCCAGCAGCTTCTACCGGACAACTAGCAATCAGCCCCAGCATTTT.

V and J are TRBV19 and TRBJ2-7, with TRBD2 matching over 8 bases. Germline V CDR1 and CDR2: LNHDA, SQIVND (reference sequence). The ends lost 4 bases at V and 3 bases at J; junction bases unmatched: 5. This CDR3 is built from 14 residues. The CDR3 reads CASSTALAVYEQYF. The CDR3 nucleotides are TGTGCCAGTAGTACCGCACTAGCGGTCTACGAGCAGTACTTC.

This clone was seen more than once but under ten times. The chain couples TRBV18 to TRBJ1-3; TRBD1 matches 10 bases. CDR1 is KGHSH and CDR2 is LQKENI in the germline V gene. Trimming at V came to 3 bases and at J to 3 bases, leaving 5 bases not matched to a gene. The CDR3 length is 16 residues. The CDR3 DNA reads TGTGCCAGCTCACCCCCTGGGACAGGGGTTGGAAACACCATATATTTT. As protein: CASSPPGTGVGNTIYF.

The chain couples TRBV3-1 (or the pseudogene TRBV3-2) to TRBJ1-1; 9 bases are a match to TRBD1. The CDR3 extends over 15 amino acids. Per the germline V gene, CDR1 is LGHDT and CDR2 is YNNKEL (reference sequence). Trimming removed 4 bases from V and 3 bases from J; junction bases left unmatched: 6. The CDR3 nucleotides read TGTGCCAGCAGCCCCCGGACAGGGGCGGACACTGAAGCTTTCTTT. This translates into CASSPRTGADTEAFF.